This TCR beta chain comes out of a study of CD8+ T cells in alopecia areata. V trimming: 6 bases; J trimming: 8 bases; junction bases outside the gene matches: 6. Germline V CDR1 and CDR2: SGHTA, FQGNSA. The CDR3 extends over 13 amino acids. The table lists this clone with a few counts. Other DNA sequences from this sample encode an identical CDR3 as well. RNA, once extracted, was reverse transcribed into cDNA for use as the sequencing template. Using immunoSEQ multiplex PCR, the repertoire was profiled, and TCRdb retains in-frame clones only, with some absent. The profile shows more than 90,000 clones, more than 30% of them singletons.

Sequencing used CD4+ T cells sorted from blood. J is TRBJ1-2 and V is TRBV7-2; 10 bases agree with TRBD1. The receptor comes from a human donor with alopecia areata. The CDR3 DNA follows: TGTGCCAGCAGTCGACAGGGGGCGAGGGGCTACACCTTC. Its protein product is CASSRQGARGYTF.